A single sample gave rise to the 27 T cell receptor beta chains below, sequenced in a study of a mutant IDH1 vaccine in newly diagnosed glioma. Time point given: week 47, end of study. Doses comprised 300 ug of mutant IDH1 20-mer peptide each, plus topical imiquimod. For these receptors, no antigen is known. Libraries were prepared by immunoSEQ multiplex PCR; TCRdb keeps only in-frame clonotypes and omits some of them. The data hold approximately 80,000 clones, with 81% observed a single time. The sequencing used PBMCs, collected from a glioma patient whose treatment included an IDH1 peptide vaccine. These receptors came from a man between 35 and 55 years old with glioma.

The gene calls are TRBV23-1 and TRBJ1-4; 9 bases align to TRBD1. TRBV23-1 is given ORF status, its function remaining uncertain. This CDR3 region has 15 residues. Trimming took 3 bases from V and 8 from J; bases not matched to a gene: 7. CDR3 DNA sequence: TGCGCCAGCAGTCAGTATCGACAGGGGGGCGAAAAACTGTTTTTT. This translates into CASSQYRQGGEKLFF.

The rearrangement links TRBV29-1 to TRBJ2-4; tentative D call: TRBD1 (6 bases). The V end lost 0 bases, the J end lost 0 bases, and 18 bases lay between the germline ends. The CDR3 runs 18 residues. Germline V gene data show CDR1 as SQVTM and CDR2 as ANQGSEA. CDR3 in amino acids: CSVEDPADRNLAKNIQYF. CDR3 nucleotide sequence: TGCAGCGTTGAAGACCCCGCGGACAGAAACCTAGCCAAAAACATTCAGTACTTC.

The chain has TRBV4-2 and TRBJ2-7; maybe TRBD2 (5 bases). With 4 bases removed from V and 2 bases from J, the gap between germline ends came to 12 bases. CDR3 length equals 14 residues. CDR1 is LGHNA, CDR2 YNFKEQ, per germline. The CDR3: CASSRSSAAYEQYF. The CDR3 DNA is TGTGCCAGCAGCCGAAGTAGCGCGGCCTACGAGCAGTACTTC.

J is TRBJ2-7 and V is TRBV27; 7 bases line up with TRBD2. The germline V gene has CDR1 MNHEY and CDR2 SMNVEV (reference sequence). V lost 2 bases to trimming and J lost 7 bases; unmatched junction nucleotides: 8. The CDR3 consists of 14 residues. The CDR3 spells CASSLGESGVEQYF. CDR3 nucleotide sequence: TGTGCCAGCAGTTTAGGTGAAAGCGGGGTAGAGCAGTACTTC.

V and J are TRBV7-9 and TRBJ2-2; D is unclear. CDR1 is SEHNR and CDR2 is FQNEAQ in the germline V gene (reference sequence). The CDR3 contains 14 residues. Trimming stripped 5 bases from V and 5 bases from J, with 12 bases between. CDR3 DNA: TGTGCCAGCAGCCCCAGACTCGTGACCGGGGAGCTGTTTTTT. Translating gives CASSPRLVTGELFF.

The chain recombines TRBV5-5 with TRBJ1-5; D unresolved. V lost 4 bases to trimming and J lost 0 bases, with 11 bases between them. The CDR3 totals 15 residues. Germline V gene data show CDR1 as SGHKS and CDR2 as YYEKEE (reference sequence). This chain's CDR3 is CASSNRTGSNQPQHF. The DNA for the CDR3 is TGTGCCAGCAGCAACCGGACCGGTAGCAATCAGCCCCAGCATTTT.

This clone was observed once. The chain is built from TRBV19 and TRBJ1-3, with a possible D match to TRBD1 (5 bases). Germline CDR1 and CDR2: LNHDA and SQIVND (reference sequence). The CDR3 is 13 amino acids. V lost 4 bases, J lost 2 bases, and 6 bases lay in between. The CDR3 DNA sequence: TGTGCCAGTAGTACAGGGACTGGAAACACCATATATTTT. Protein sequence: CASSTGTGNTIYF. Filled out from reference TRBV19 and TRBJ1-3, the complete variable domain reads DGGITQSPKYLFRKEGQNVTLSCEQNLNHDAMYWYRQDPGQGLRLIYYSQIVNDFQKGDIAEGYSVSREKKESFPLTVTSAQKNPTAFYLCASSTGTGNTIYFGEGSWLTVV.

The J gene is TRBJ2-3, the V gene TRBV6-4; D might be TRBD1 or TRBD2, each matching 5 bases. V lost 5 bases and J 3 bases, leaving 18 bases between the germline ends. The CDR3 has 16 amino acids. Per the germline V gene, CDR1 is MRHNA and CDR2 is SNTAGT. The CDR3 loop reads CASSLRLGARTDTQYF. CDR3 DNA sequence: TGTGCCAGCAGTCTACGCCTCGGGGCTAGGACAGATACGCAGTATTTT.

The CDR3: CASSEMPSGDRTNQPQHF. In nucleotides, the CDR3 is TGCGCCAGCAGTGAAATGCCATCGGGAGACAGGACCAATCAGCCCCAGCATTTT. The chain is built from TRBV23-1 and TRBJ1-5, with TRBD1 as a possible D gene (6 bases). TRBV23-1 is given ORF status, its function remaining uncertain. V dropped 5 bases and J dropped 3 bases, with 23 bases sitting between them. CDR3 size: 18 residues.

This clone occurred a few times. V is TRBV6-1 and J is TRBJ1-5, with D tentatively TRBD1 (5 bases). Trimming pared 3 bases from V and 3 bases from J, leaving 15 bases between. Germline V gene data show CDR1 as MNHNS and CDR2 as SASEGT. The CDR3 runs to 16 residues. CDR3 sequence (DNA): TGTGCCAGCAGTGAGTATGGGGCCAGCCCCAATCAGCCCCAGCATTTT. Residues: CASSEYGASPNQPQHF.

The chain has TRBV5-6 and TRBJ2-7; D remains unclear. The V and J ends lost 2 bases and 2 bases respectively, with 14 bases between them. This CDR3 comprises 15 residues. Germline CDR1 and CDR2: SGHDT and YYEEEE. CDR3 DNA: TGTGCCAGCAGCTTCGTGGTGAAGGACCCCTACGAGCAGTACTTC. This translates into CASSFVVKDPYEQYF.

The gene calls are TRBV27 and TRBJ1-1, with D perhaps matching TRBD1 (5 bases). Germline V lookup: CDR1 MNHEY, CDR2 SMNVEV (reference sequence). V was pared by 2 bases and J by 4 bases, with 8 bases between. The CDR3 consists of 13 residues. In nucleotides, the CDR3 is TGTGCCAGCAGTTTAGGCAGGGCCACTGAAGCTTTCTTT. It specifies CASSLGRATEAFF.

The chain uses TRBV27 and TRBJ1-1; no clear D gene. V lost 0 bases, J lost 4 bases, and 9 bases lay in between. This CDR3 spans 14 amino acids. The germline CDR1 and CDR2 sequences are MNHEY and SMNVEV (reference sequence). This chain's CDR3 is CASSLSLHRTEAFF. CDR3 DNA: TGTGCCAGCAGTTTATCCCTCCACCGCACTGAAGCTTTCTTT.

This clone was seen ten or more times. The chain uses TRBV7-9 and TRBJ2-7; unclear D gene. V was clipped by 5 bases and J by 3 bases, with 8 bases between them. Germline V gene sequence: CDR1 SEHNR, CDR2 FQNEAQ (reference sequence). The CDR3 is made up of 12 amino acids. The CDR3 bases are TGTGCCAGCAGCCTCCCCCTCTACGAGCAGTACTTC. Translated: CASSLPLYEQYF.

J is TRBJ2-1 and V is TRBV6-5; D is undetermined. V shed 2 bases and J shed 0 bases, with 5 bases lying between them. Germline V lookup: CDR1 MNHEY, CDR2 SVGAGI. This CDR3 has 14 residues. The CDR3: CASSYRRSYNEQFF. CDR3 nucleotides: TGTGCCAGCAGTTACCGACGCTCCTACAATGAGCAGTTCTTC.

The CDR3 DNA reads as TGCGCCAGCAGTGACAGGGTCGGGGGCAATCAGCCCCAGCATTTT. Its translation is CASSDRVGGNQPQHF. The J gene is TRBJ1-5, the V gene TRBV10-1; D might be TRBD1 (5 bases). The germline V gene encodes CDR1 WNHNN and CDR2 SYGVQD (reference sequence). Trimming left V 3 bases short and J 2 bases short, with 11 bases between. The CDR3 consists of 15 residues.

The V gene is TRBV6-6, the J gene TRBJ2-1; D is unclear. V gave up 5 bases and J gave up 7 bases, with 9 bases separating them. The CDR3 is 12 residues long. Germline V CDR1 and CDR2: MNHNY, SVGAGI (reference sequence). CDR3 sequence: CASSPQLNEQFF. CDR3 nucleotide sequence: TGTGCCAGCAGTCCTCAGCTAAATGAGCAGTTCTTC.

V usage is TRBV19 and J usage is TRBJ2-1, with 9 bases lining up with TRBD2. Germline CDR1 LNHDA, CDR2 SQIVND (reference sequence). The CDR3 length is 16 residues. V lost 3 bases and J lost 4; bases outside the gene matches: 7. This CDR3 reads CASSMARGGDYNEQFF. The CDR3 coding sequence is TGTGCCAGTAGTATGGCACGCGGGGGGGATTACAATGAGCAGTTCTTC.

This rearrangement joins TRBV19 to TRBJ1-1; D is undetermined. With 3 bases removed from V and 0 bases from J, the gap between germline ends came to 17 bases. CDR1 is LNHDA, CDR2 SQIVND, per germline (reference sequence). CDR3 length: 17 amino acids. The CDR3 bases are TGTGCCAGTAGTATCCTGGGGTTACGAGACCTGAACACTGAAGCTTTCTTT. Encoded protein: CASSILGLRDLNTEAFF.

J is TRBJ2-3 and V is TRBV30; D is ambiguous. V was clipped by 3 bases and J by 6 bases, with 10 bases between them. This CDR3 comprises 12 residues. Germline V lookup: CDR1 GTSNPN, CDR2 SVGIG (reference sequence). Written as DNA, the CDR3 is TGTGCCTGGAGCCCGGGTAGGGATACGCAGTATTTT. It is translated as CAWSPGRDTQYF.

DNA for the CDR3: TGCAGCGGGAGGGACAGGGCGAACACTGAAGCTTTCTTT. The encoded protein is CSGRDRANTEAFF. The chain has TRBV29-1 and TRBJ1-1; TRBD1 agrees at 9 bases. The CDR3 covers 13 residues. Germline CDR1 SQVTM, CDR2 ANQGSEA. J was trimmed by 1 base and V by 7 bases; bases with no gene match: 4.

The CDR3 sequence: CASSLRLAGGTDTQYF. The CDR3 nucleotides are TGCGCCAGCAGCTTGAGACTAGCGGGGGGGACAGATACGCAGTATTTT. This sequence joins TRBV5-1 and TRBJ2-3; TRBD2 matches 14 bases. The CDR3 extends over 16 amino acids. Per germline, CDR1 SGHRS and CDR2 YFSETQ. V shed 1 base, J shed 3 bases, and the junction held 1 base outside the gene matches.

V usage is TRBV7-2 and J usage is TRBJ2-4, with 8 bases identical to TRBD2. With V trimmed by 5 bases and J by 4 bases, 1 base remained unmatched. Per the germline V gene, CDR1 is SGHTA and CDR2 is FQGNSA. The CDR3 runs 13 residues. The CDR3 region has the DNA TGTGCCAGCAGCCCGGGAGGGAAAAACATTCAGTACTTC. It specifies CASSPGGKNIQYF.

The chain has TRBV6-5 and TRBJ1-2; D remains unclear. In germline, CDR1 is MNHEY, CDR2 SVGAGI. The CDR3 extends over 13 amino acids. The V gene lost 4 bases and the J gene lost 5 bases, with 11 bases spanning the gap. The CDR3 protein is CASSFSGSYGYTF. As DNA, the CDR3 is TGTGCCAGCAGTTTTAGTGGGAGTTATGGCTACACCTTC.

V usage is TRBV4-2 and J usage is TRBJ1-1; D gene uncertain. V was cut by 3 bases and J by 6 bases, with 14 bases left in between. CDR3 length: 14 amino acids. Germline loops: CDR1 LGHNA, CDR2 YNFKEQ. The CDR3 DNA follows: TGTGCCAGCAGCCACCCAGGAGGGAGTTCTGAAGCTTTCTTT. This sequence encodes CASSHPGGSSEAFF.

This rearrangement joins TRBV10-3 to TRBJ2-1, with 7 bases identical to TRBD2. The CDR3 spans 16 residues. Germline CDR1 is ENHRY and CDR2 is SYGVKD. V shed 3 bases, J shed 1 base, and the junction held 6 bases outside the gene matches. CDR3: CAISELSGTSYNEQFF. CDR3 DNA sequence: TGTGCCATCAGTGAATTGAGCGGGACGTCCTACAATGAGCAGTTCTTC.

This sequence joins TRBV30 and TRBJ2-5; tentatively, D is TRBD1 (6 bases). This CDR3 spans 13 amino acids. CDR1 and CDR2 from the germline V gene are GTSNPN and SVGIG (reference sequence). V was cut by 0 bases and J by 5 bases, with 10 bases left in between. The CDR3 region has the DNA TGTGCCTGGAGTGTAGGGGGACGGGAGACCCAGTACTTC. Encoded protein: CAWSVGGRETQYF. The full variable domain, rest sourced from reference TRBV30 and TRBJ2-5, is SQTIHQWPATLVQPVGSPLSLECTVEGTSNPNLYWYRQAAGRGLQLLFYSVGIGQISSEVPQNLSASRPQDRQFILSSKKLLLSDSGFYLCAWSVGGRETQYFGPGTRLLVL.